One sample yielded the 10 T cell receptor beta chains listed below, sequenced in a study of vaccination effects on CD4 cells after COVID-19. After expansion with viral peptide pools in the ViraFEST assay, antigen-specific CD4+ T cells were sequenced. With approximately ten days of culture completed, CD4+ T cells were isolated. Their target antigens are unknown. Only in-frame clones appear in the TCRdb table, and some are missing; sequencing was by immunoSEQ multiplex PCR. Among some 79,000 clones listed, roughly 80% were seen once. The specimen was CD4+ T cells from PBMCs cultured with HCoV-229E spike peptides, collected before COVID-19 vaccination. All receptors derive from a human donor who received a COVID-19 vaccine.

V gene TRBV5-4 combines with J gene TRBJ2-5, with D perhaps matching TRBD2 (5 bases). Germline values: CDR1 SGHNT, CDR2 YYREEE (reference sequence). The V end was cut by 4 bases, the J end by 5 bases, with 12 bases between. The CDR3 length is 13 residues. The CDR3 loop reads CASSPKGGETQYF. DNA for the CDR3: TGTGCCAGCAGCCCGAAGGGCGGGGAGACCCAGTACTTC.

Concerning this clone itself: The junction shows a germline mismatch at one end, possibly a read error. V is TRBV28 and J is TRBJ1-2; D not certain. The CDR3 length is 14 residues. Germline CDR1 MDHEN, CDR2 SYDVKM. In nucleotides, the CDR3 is TGTGCCAGCAGTGGCCCTCTTAGGAGGGATGGCTGCACCTTC. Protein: CASSGPLRRDGCTF.

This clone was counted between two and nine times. The chain's CDR3 is CASRSLSVSSGNTIYF. CDR3 sequence (DNA): TGTGCCAGCAGATCCCTCAGCGTTAGCTCTGGAAACACCATATATTTT. The chain carries TRBV5-5 and TRBJ1-3, with D hard to call. Germline V gene sequence: CDR1 SGHKS, CDR2 YYEKEE (reference sequence). The CDR3 is made up of 16 amino acids. V gave up 5 bases and J gave up 0 bases, with 15 bases separating them.

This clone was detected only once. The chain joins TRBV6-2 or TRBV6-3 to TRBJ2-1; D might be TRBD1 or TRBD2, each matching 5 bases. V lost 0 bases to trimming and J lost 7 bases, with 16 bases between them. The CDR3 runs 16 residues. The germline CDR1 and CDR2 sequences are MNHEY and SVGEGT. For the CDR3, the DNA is TGTGCCAGCAGTTACTCCGAACAGGCCCCGGGGAATGAGCAGTTCTTC. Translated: CASSYSEQAPGNEQFF.

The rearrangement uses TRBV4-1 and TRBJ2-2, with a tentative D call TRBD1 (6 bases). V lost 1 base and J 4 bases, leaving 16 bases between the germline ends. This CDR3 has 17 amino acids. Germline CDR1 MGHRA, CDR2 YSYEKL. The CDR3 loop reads CASSQVRQGLGTGELFF. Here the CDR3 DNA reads TGCGCCAGCAGCCAAGTTCGGCAGGGGTTGGGCACCGGGGAGCTGTTTTTT.

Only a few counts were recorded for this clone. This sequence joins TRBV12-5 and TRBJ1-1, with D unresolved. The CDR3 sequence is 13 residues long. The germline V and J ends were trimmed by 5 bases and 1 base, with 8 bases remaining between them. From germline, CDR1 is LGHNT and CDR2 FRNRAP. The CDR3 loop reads CASGLEENTEAFF. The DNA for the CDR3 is TGTGCTAGTGGTCTTGAGGAGAACACTGAAGCTTTCTTT.

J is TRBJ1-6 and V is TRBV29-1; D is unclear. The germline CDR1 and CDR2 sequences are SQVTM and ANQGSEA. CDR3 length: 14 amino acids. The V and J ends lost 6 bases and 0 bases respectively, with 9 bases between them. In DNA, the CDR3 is TGCAGCGTCAAGACGAGCTCCTATAATTCACCCCTCCACTTT. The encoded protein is CSVKTSSYNSPLHF.

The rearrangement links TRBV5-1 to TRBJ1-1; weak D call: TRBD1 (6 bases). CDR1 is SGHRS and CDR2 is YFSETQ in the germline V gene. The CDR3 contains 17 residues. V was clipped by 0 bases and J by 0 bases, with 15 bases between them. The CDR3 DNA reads TGCGCCAGCAGCTTGGTTTTTGGGACACACATGAACACTGAAGCTTTCTTT. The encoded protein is CASSLVFGTHMNTEAFF.

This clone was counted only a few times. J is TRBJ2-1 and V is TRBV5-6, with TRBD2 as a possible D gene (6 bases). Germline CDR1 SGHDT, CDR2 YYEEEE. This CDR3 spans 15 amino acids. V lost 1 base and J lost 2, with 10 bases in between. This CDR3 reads CASSLYAGTYNEQFF. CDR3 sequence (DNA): TGTGCCAGCAGCTTGTATGCGGGGACCTACAATGAGCAGTTCTTC.

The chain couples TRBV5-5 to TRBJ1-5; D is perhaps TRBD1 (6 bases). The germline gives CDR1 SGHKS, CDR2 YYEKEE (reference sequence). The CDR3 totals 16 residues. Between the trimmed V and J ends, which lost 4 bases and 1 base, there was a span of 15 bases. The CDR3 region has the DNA TGTGCCAGCAGCAGACAGGTAGGAGGGAGCAATCAGCCCCAGCATTTT. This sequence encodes CASSRQVGGSNQPQHF.